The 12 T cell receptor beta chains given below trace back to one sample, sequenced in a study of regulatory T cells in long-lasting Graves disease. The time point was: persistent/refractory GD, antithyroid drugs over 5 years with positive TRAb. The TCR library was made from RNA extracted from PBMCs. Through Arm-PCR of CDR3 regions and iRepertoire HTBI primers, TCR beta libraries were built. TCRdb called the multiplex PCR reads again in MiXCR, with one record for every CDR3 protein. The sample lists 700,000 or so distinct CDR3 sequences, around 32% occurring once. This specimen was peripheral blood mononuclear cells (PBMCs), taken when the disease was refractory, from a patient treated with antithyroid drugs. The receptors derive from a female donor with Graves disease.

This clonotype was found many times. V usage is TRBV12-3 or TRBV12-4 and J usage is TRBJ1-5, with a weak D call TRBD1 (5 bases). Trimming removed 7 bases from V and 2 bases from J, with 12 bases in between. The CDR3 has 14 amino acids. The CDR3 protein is CASTVGTGNQPQHF. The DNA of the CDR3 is TGTGCCAGCACGGTGGGGACGGGCAATCAGCCCCAGCATTTT.

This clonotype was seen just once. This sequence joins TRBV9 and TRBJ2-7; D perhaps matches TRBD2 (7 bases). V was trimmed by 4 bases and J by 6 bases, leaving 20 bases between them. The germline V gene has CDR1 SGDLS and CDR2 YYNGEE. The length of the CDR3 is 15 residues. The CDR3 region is CASSSGRGALFEQYF. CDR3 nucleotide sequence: TGTGCCAGCAGCTCGGGCCGGGGGGCGCTTTTCGAGCAGTACTTC.

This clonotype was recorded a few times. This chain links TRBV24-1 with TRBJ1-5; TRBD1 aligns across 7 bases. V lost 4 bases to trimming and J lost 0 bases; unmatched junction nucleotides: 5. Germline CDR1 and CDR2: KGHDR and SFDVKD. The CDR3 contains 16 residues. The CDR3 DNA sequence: TGTGCCACCAGTGACCTAGGGGGCCTTAGCAATCAGCCCCAGCATTTT. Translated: CATSDLGGLSNQPQHF.

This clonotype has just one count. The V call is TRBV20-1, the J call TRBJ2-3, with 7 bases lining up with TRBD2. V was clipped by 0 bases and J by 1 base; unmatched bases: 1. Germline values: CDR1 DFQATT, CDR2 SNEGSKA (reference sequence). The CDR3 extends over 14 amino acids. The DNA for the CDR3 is TGCAGTGCTAGAGATGCGGGAGGCACAGATACGCAGTATTTT. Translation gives CSARDAGGTDTQYF.

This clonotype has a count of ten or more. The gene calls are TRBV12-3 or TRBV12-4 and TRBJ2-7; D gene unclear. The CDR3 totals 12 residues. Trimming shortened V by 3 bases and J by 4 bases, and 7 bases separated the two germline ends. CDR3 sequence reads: CASSFLGYEQYF. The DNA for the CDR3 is TGTGCCAGCAGTTTTCTGGGTTACGAGCAGTACTTC.

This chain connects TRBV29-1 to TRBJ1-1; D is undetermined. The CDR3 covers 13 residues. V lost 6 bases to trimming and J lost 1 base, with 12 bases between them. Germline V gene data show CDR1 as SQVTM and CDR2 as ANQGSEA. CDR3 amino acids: CSVNTDSNTEAFF. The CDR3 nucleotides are TGCAGCGTAAACACAGATTCGAACACTGAAGCTTTCTTT.

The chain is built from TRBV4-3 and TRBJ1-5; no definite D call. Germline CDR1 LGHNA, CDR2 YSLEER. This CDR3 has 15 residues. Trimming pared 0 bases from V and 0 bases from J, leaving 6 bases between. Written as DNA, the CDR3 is TGCGCCAGCAGCCAAGAGTTACTTAGCAATCAGCCCCAGCATTTT. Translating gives CASSQELLSNQPQHF.

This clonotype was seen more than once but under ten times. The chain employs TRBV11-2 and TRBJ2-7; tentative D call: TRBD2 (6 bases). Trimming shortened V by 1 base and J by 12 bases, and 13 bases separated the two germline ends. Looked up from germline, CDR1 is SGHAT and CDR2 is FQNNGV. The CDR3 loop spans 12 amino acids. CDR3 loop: CASSLGGGSLYF. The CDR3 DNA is TGTGCCAGCAGCTTAGGAGGAGGGTCCCTGTACTTC.

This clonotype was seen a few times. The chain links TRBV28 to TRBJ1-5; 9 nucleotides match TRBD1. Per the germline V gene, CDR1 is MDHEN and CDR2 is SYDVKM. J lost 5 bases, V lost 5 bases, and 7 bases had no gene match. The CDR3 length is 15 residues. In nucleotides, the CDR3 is TGTGCCAGCAGTCCGGGGACAGGGAATTATCAGCCCCAGCATTTT. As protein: CASSPGTGNYQPQHF.

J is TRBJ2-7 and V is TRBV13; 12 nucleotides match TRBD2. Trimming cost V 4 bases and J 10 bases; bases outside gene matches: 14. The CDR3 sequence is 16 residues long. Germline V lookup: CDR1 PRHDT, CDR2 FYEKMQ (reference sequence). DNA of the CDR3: TGTGCCAGCAGCTCCTCTTCTAGCGGGAGGGCCATATATCAGTACTTC. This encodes CASSSSSSGRAIYQYF.

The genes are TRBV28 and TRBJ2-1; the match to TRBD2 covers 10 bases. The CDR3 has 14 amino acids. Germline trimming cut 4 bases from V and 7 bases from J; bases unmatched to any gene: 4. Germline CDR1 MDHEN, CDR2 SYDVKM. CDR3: CASSSGLARNEQFF. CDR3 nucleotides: TGTGCCAGCAGTTCGGGACTAGCGAGGAATGAGCAGTTCTTC. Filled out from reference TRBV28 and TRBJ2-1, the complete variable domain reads DVKVTQSSRYLVKRTGEKVFLECVQDMDHENMFWYRQDPGLGLRLIYFSYDVKMKEKGDIPEGYSVSREKKERFSLILESASTNQTSMYLCASSSGLARNEQFFGPGTRLTVL.

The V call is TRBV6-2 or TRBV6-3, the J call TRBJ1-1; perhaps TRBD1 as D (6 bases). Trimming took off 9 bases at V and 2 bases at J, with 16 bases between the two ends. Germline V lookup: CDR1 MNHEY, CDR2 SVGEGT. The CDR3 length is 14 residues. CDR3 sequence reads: CASQRGGRNTEAFF. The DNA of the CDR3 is TGTGCCAGTCAGCGAGGGGGGCGAAACACTGAAGCTTTCTTT.